The sequence of this TCR beta chain was determined in a study of cytomegalovirus exposure and HLA in healthy donors. Study results and caveats: That first-cohort TCR clusters tended to co-occur in the 120 or so validation repertoires was found in a later analysis. Overall, approximately 150 TCR beta chains were annotated as cytomegalovirus-associated.

These donors were members of the approximately 110-subject validation cohort, a group separate from the roughly 670-subject first cohort. With regard to this clone: Its antigen is unidentified.

Germline V CDR1 and CDR2: LNHNV, YYDKDF (reference sequence). There are 16 residues in the CDR3. Trimming at V came to 1 base and at J to 7 bases, leaving 8 bases not matched to a gene. TCRdb's copy holds only in-frame clones and misses some; the assay was immunoSEQ multiplex PCR. Of 150,000 to 250,000 clones in the sample, about 81% were seen once. The source material was PBMCs. The chain employs TRBV15 and TRBJ2-3; TRBD2 agrees at 10 bases. The sequence was collected from a woman in her twenties or thirties in good health and CMV-seronegative. In DNA form, the CDR3 reads TGTGCCACCAGCAGAGTCCCGCTAGCGGGGGTGTATACGCAGTATTTT. It translates to CATSRVPLAGVYTQYF.